These 7 T cell receptor beta chains came from one sample sequenced in a study of cytomegalovirus exposure and HLA in healthy donors. PCR used 60 Vbeta primers and 13 Jbeta primers. Profiled with immunoSEQ multiplex PCR; TCRdb holds only in-frame clones, not every one. Seen here are around 150,000 clones, roughly 81% observed once, and the top ten hold around 13%. The sequenced material came from PBMCs. The source of these receptors is a woman in her fifties or sixties in good health and CMV-seronegative.

CDR3 sequence: CASSLWGQSQPQHF. The CDR3 DNA reads as TGTGCCAGCAGCTTGTGGGGGCAGAGTCAGCCCCAGCATTTT. The chain carries TRBV5-8 and TRBJ1-5, with D tentatively TRBD1 (6 bases). In germline, CDR1 is SGHTS, CDR2 YDEGEE. The CDR3 is 14 amino acids. Trimming pared 1 base from V and 6 bases from J, leaving 11 bases between.

Remarks on this clone: A read error may produce the germline difference seen at one junction end. This CDR3 reads CASSPEGAVNTGAFF. Written as DNA, the CDR3 is TGTGCCAGCAGCCCGGAAGGTGCGGTGAACACTGGAGCTTTCTTT. J is TRBJ1-1 and V is TRBV9; D ambiguous. There are 15 residues in the CDR3. Per the germline V gene, CDR1 is SGDLS and CDR2 is YYNGEE.

The rearrangement links TRBV9 to TRBJ1-1; D may be TRBD1 (5 bases). This CDR3 has 13 residues. From germline, CDR1 is SGDLS and CDR2 YYNGEE. V gave up 2 bases and J gave up 11 bases, with 16 bases separating them. The CDR3 reads CASSVTMWGWAFF. CDR3 nucleotides: TGTGCCAGCAGCGTTACTATGTGGGGCTGGGCTTTCTTT. Using reference TRBV9 and TRBJ1-1 for the parts outside the CDR3, the full variable domain is DSGVTQTPKHLITATGQRVTLRCSPRSGDLSVYWYQQSLDQGLQFLIQYYNGEERAKGNILERFSAQQFPDLHSELNLSSLELGDSALYFCASSVTMWGWAFFGQGTRLTVV.

V usage is TRBV7-2 and J usage is TRBJ2-1, with TRBD2 matching 16 bases. V was clipped by 0 bases and J by 6 bases; unmatched bases: 5. CDR1 and CDR2 (germline): SGHTA, FQGNSA. The CDR3 is 18 amino acids. CDR3 coding DNA: TGTGCCAGCAGCTTAGCGCCGGGACTAGCGGGGGGGGGCAATGAGCAGTTCTTC. This gives the protein CASSLAPGLAGGGNEQFF.

The chain combines TRBV27 with TRBJ2-5; 8 nucleotides match TRBD2. Germline V gene lookup returns CDR1 MNHEY and CDR2 SMNVEV (reference sequence). After removal of 0 bases from V and 11 bases from J, the junction contained 11 bases not matched to a gene. The CDR3 runs 15 residues. Here the CDR3 reads CASSLSRGAGWEQYF. The CDR3 nucleotides are TGTGCCAGCAGTTTATCGCGGGGGGCAGGGTGGGAGCAGTACTTC.

V gene TRBV28 combines with J gene TRBJ2-2, with 8 bases lining up with TRBD2. The CDR3 has 14 amino acids. CDR1 is MDHEN, CDR2 SYDVKM, per germline. Trimming at V came to 5 bases and at J to 5 bases, leaving 4 bases not matched to a gene. CDR3 region: CASSSGRGTGELFF. CDR3 nucleotide sequence: TGTGCCAGCAGTAGCGGGAGAGGGACCGGGGAGCTGTTTTTT.

V and J are TRBV7-9 and TRBJ2-6, with D unclear. Germline CDR1 is SEHNR and CDR2 is FQNEAQ (reference sequence). Trimming took off 5 bases at V and 17 bases at J, with 22 bases between the two ends. The CDR3 runs 14 residues. CDR3 coding DNA: TGTGCCAGCAGCCCACCCTTATTTACGGTGAACTTGACTTTC. Protein: CASSPPLFTVNLTF.